This entry lists 30 T cell receptor beta chains sequenced from one sample in a study of identical twins. One entry per CDR3 protein, called by TCRdb with MiXCR from the 5' RACE reads. The table has around 370,000 distinct CDR3 sequences, 8.5% to 10% seen once. The material sequenced was naive T cells sorted from blood. These receptors came from a woman aged 50 to 60 in good health.

V gene TRBV3-1 combines with J gene TRBJ2-4; a weak D match, TRBD2 (5 bases). The CDR3 spans 14 residues. V gave up 1 base and J gave up 6 bases, with 10 bases separating them. Germline loops: CDR1 LGHDT, CDR2 YNNKEL (reference sequence). CDR3 DNA: TGTGCCAGCAGCCAAGGTCTCGGAGGAAACATTCAGTACTTC. As protein: CASSQGLGGNIQYF.

In its sample, this clonotype was seen a few times. V and J are TRBV4-1 and TRBJ1-1; a weak D match, TRBD1 (6 bases). V was pared by 1 base and J by 0 bases, with 12 bases between. The germline V gene has CDR1 MGHRA and CDR2 YSYEKL. This CDR3 has 16 amino acids. The CDR3, as DNA: TGCGCCAGCAGCCAAGGCGGACAGACCATGAACACTGAAGCTTTCTTT. This encodes CASSQGGQTMNTEAFF.

The chain is built from TRBV3-1 and TRBJ1-4, with D possibly being TRBD1 (5 bases). Per the germline V gene, CDR1 is LGHDT and CDR2 is YNNKEL (reference sequence). The CDR3 covers 16 residues. Trimming pared 3 bases from V and 5 bases from J, leaving 16 bases between. CDR3 nucleotides: TGTGCCAGCAGCCAGCCCTCGGGGGTCACGAATGAAAAACTGTTTTTT. It is translated as CASSQPSGVTNEKLFF.

This clonotype was counted only a few times. This sequence joins TRBV20-1 and TRBJ1-2, with a weak D call TRBD1 (5 bases). Germline CDR1 DFQATT, CDR2 SNEGSKA (reference sequence). The CDR3 loop spans 17 amino acids. V was pared by 5 bases and J by 0 bases, with 22 bases between. The CDR3 DNA follows: TGCAGTGCTCTTAGAGGGGAGGAGGGCCGGGCTAACTATGGCTACACCTTC. This gives the protein CSALRGEEGRANYGYTF.

In this sample, this clonotype turned up many times. The chain joins TRBV10-3 to TRBJ1-4, with 7 bases identical to TRBD1. J was trimmed by 3 bases and V by 8 bases; bases with no gene match: 3. The CDR3 has 13 amino acids. Germline values: CDR1 ENHRY, CDR2 SYGVKD. The CDR3 is CAIQGTANEKLFF. DNA for the CDR3: TGTGCCATCCAAGGGACAGCTAATGAAAAACTGTTTTTT.

The rearrangement uses TRBV7-9 and TRBJ2-3; 9 bases line up with TRBD2. There are 14 residues in the CDR3. Germline CDR1 is SEHNR and CDR2 is FQNEAQ (reference sequence). Losses at the gene ends were 7 bases for V and 3 bases for J; bases not matched to a gene: 5. The CDR3 DNA reads as TGTGCCAGCACCCGGACTAGCGAAACAGATACGCAGTATTTT. Its protein is CASTRTSETDTQYF. Together with reference TRBV7-9 and TRBJ2-3, the CDR3 gives the full variable domain: DTGVSQNPRHKITKRGQNVTFRCDPISEHNRLYWYRQTLGQGPEFLTYFQNEAQLEKSRLLSDRFSAERPKGSFSTLEIQRTEQGDSAMYLCASTRTSETDTQYFGPGTRLTVL.

In this sample, this clonotype turned up many times. V usage is TRBV28 and J usage is TRBJ2-2, with 8 bases aligning to TRBD1. The germline V gene encodes CDR1 MDHEN and CDR2 SYDVKM. V lost 7 bases and J lost 2; bases outside the gene matches: 9. The CDR3 is 16 residues long. The CDR3 bases are TGTGCCAGCACCAACAGTGGGACAGGAAACACCGGGGAGCTGTTTTTT. Its translation is CASTNSGTGNTGELFF.

This clonotype showed up many times. The V call is TRBV19, the J call TRBJ1-1; 11 bases fit TRBD1. V lost 5 bases to trimming and J lost 4 bases; unmatched junction nucleotides: 3. This CDR3 spans 14 amino acids. From germline, CDR1 is LNHDA and CDR2 SQIVND (reference sequence). For the CDR3, the DNA is TGTGCCAGTAGTTGGACAGGGGGCCGCACTGAAGCTTTCTTT. Its protein product is CASSWTGGRTEAFF.

This clonotype was counted only a few times. J is TRBJ1-2 and V is TRBV6-5; D is possibly TRBD1 (5 bases). CDR3 length equals 14 residues. V was shortened by 7 bases and J by 7 bases, with 19 bases between the two germline ends. Germline V gives CDR1 MNHEY, CDR2 SVGAGI. As DNA, the CDR3 is TGTGCCAGCAAGAGGGGAAGAGTTAGTGGTGGCTACACCTTC. It specifies CASKRGRVSGGYTF.

The J gene is TRBJ2-1, the V gene TRBV20-1, with unresolved D. The CDR3 is made up of 13 amino acids. CDR1 is DFQATT and CDR2 is SNEGSKA in the germline V gene (reference sequence). The V end was cut by 3 bases, the J end by 3 bases, with 9 bases between. The CDR3 DNA sequence: TGCAGTGCTAGTCTCCCGTACTACAATGAGCAGTTCTTC. This gives the protein CSASLPYYNEQFF.

The sample holds a few counts of this clonotype. The rearrangement links TRBV5-1 to TRBJ2-2; possibly TRBD1 or TRBD2 for D (5 bases each). The CDR3 length is 15 residues. The germline V gene has CDR1 SGHRS and CDR2 YFSETQ. The V gene lost 4 bases and the J gene lost 4 bases, with 14 bases spanning the gap. In DNA, the CDR3 is TGCGCCAGCAGCGGGGGTAGCGTCATCACCGGGGAGCTGTTTTTT. This translates into CASSGGSVITGELFF.

J is TRBJ2-4 and V is TRBV12-3 or TRBV12-4; TRBD1 is a possible D gene (6 bases). V lost 5 bases and J lost 6, with 17 bases in between. The CDR3 runs to 15 residues. DNA for the CDR3: TGTGCCAGCAGTCGAACCCGGGACACCTTAAACATTCAGTACTTC. Its translation is CASSRTRDTLNIQYF.

The table lists this clonotype with a few counts. The V call is TRBV12-3 or TRBV12-4, the J call TRBJ2-1; 16 positions agree with TRBD2. This CDR3 is built from 18 residues. V lost 3 bases, J lost 7 bases, and 9 bases stayed unmatched. Here the CDR3 DNA reads TGTGCCAGCAGTTTTAGATCTCGGGGACTAGCGGGAGGGAATGAGCAGTTCTTC. This translates into CASSFRSRGLAGGNEQFF.

In its sample, this clonotype was seen many times. V gene TRBV25-1 combines with J gene TRBJ1-6; 7 bases fit TRBD1. This CDR3 has 14 amino acids. The V gene's germline CDR1 is MGHDK and CDR2 SYGVNS. Trimming took 6 bases from V and 4 from J; bases not matched to a gene: 3. Here the CDR3 reads CASSPGGYNSPLHF. CDR3 DNA sequence: TGTGCCAGCAGCCCAGGGGGTTATAATTCACCCCTCCACTTT.

This clonotype was found a few times. V gene TRBV6-7 combines with J gene TRBJ2-2; perhaps TRBD2 as D (5 bases). TRBV6-7 is marked as an open reading frame, function uncertain. This CDR3 has 12 amino acids. The ends were cut back, 8 bases at V and 6 bases at J, with 10 bases in the middle. CDR3 in DNA: TGTGCCAGCCCCCCAGCGGCCGGGGAGCTGTTTTTT. Its protein product is CASPPAAGELFF.

Only a few counts were recorded for this clonotype. CDR3 nucleotides: TGTGCCAGCAGCTTAACAGGGGAGGGCAAAAACGAGCAGTACTTC. Its translation is CASSLTGEGKNEQYF. The chain has TRBV7-8 and TRBJ2-7; D assignment may be TRBD1 or TRBD2 (7 bases each). Trimming took off 2 bases at V and 5 bases at J, with 16 bases between the two ends. CDR1 SGHVS and CDR2 FQNEAQ come from the germline V gene. This CDR3 comprises 15 residues.

The chain recombines TRBV4-1 with TRBJ2-7; 12 positions match TRBD2. The germline gives CDR1 MGHRA, CDR2 YSYEKL. The CDR3 has 16 amino acids. The junction had 5 bases not matched to a gene; V was cut back by 1 base and J by 4 bases. The CDR3 loop is CASSQVVLAGGYEQYF. CDR3 DNA: TGCGCCAGCAGCCAAGTGGTACTAGCGGGAGGTTACGAGCAGTACTTC.

The V call is TRBV29-1, the J call TRBJ2-1, with 8 bases lining up with TRBD1. After removal of 7 bases from V and 6 bases from J, the junction contained 11 bases not matched to a gene. The CDR3 runs to 14 residues. Germline CDR1 SQVTM, CDR2 ANQGSEA. DNA for the CDR3: TGCAGCGCCCCCCCCGGGACAGGAGGCAATGAGCAGTTCTTC. Translating it yields CSAPPGTGGNEQFF.

V gene TRBV9 combines with J gene TRBJ2-2, with D unclear. Germline loops: CDR1 SGDLS, CDR2 YYNGEE. CDR3 length: 15 residues. Trimming took off 3 bases at V and 4 bases at J, with 13 bases between the two ends. The CDR3 reads CASSAVRTATGELFF. DNA of the CDR3: TGTGCCAGCAGCGCTGTTCGGACGGCCACCGGGGAGCTGTTTTTT.

The rearrangement links TRBV18 to TRBJ2-1, with 11 bases that match TRBD2. Germline V gives CDR1 KGHSH, CDR2 LQKENI. This CDR3 has 16 amino acids. Trimming took 2 bases from V and 6 from J; bases not matched to a gene: 6. The CDR3 here is CASSPIRLAGRNEQFF. DNA of the CDR3: TGTGCCAGCTCACCAATCAGACTAGCGGGGCGCAATGAGCAGTTCTTC. The whole variable domain, filled in from reference TRBV18 and TRBJ2-1, reads NAGVMQNPRHLVRRRGQEARLRCSPMKGHSHVYWYRQLPEEGLKFMVYLQKENIIDESGMPKERFSAEFPKEGPSILRIQQVVRGDSAAYFCASSPIRLAGRNEQFFGPGTRLTVL.

This clonotype was seen repeatedly, ten times or more. The chain has TRBV12-3 or TRBV12-4 and TRBJ2-5, with 8 bases matching TRBD1. CDR3 size: 16 residues. Trimming removed 5 bases from V and 3 bases from J; junction bases left unmatched: 11. CDR3 DNA sequence: TGTGCCAGCAGTCTACCCTTGAAGGGACAGGAAGAGACCCAGTACTTC. As protein: CASSLPLKGQEETQYF.

J is TRBJ2-1 and V is TRBV7-9; D is undetermined. With 6 bases removed from V and 6 bases from J, the gap between germline ends came to 9 bases. Germline V lookup: CDR1 SEHNR, CDR2 FQNEAQ (reference sequence). This CDR3 contains 12 residues. In DNA, the CDR3 is TGTGCCAGCAGGCGTCTAGGCAATGAGCAGTTCTTC. It specifies CASRRLGNEQFF. Full variable domain (missing parts from reference TRBV7-9 and TRBJ2-1): DTGVSQNPRHKITKRGQNVTFRCDPISEHNRLYWYRQTLGQGPEFLTYFQNEAQLEKSRLLSDRFSAERPKGSFSTLEIQRTEQGDSAMYLCASRRLGNEQFFGPGTRLTVL.

Ten or more counts support this clonotype. The V gene is TRBV12-3 or TRBV12-4, the J gene TRBJ2-4, with D unresolved. Trimming stripped 6 bases from V and 8 bases from J, with 14 bases between. CDR3 length: 13 amino acids. This chain's CDR3 is CASSKGVGDIQYF. The CDR3 DNA is TGTGCCAGCAGCAAGGGCGTTGGGGACATTCAGTACTTC.

This clonotype has just a few counts. The genes are TRBV29-1 and TRBJ2-1; no clear D gene. V was trimmed by 2 bases and J by 4 bases, leaving 15 bases between them. This CDR3 has 15 residues. The V gene's germline CDR1 is SQVTM and CDR2 ANQGSEA. CDR3 sequence: CSVESPTAGYNEQFF. The CDR3 DNA follows: TGCAGCGTTGAATCTCCCACGGCTGGGTACAATGAGCAGTTCTTC.

A single count supports this clonotype. The chain recombines TRBV7-9 with TRBJ2-5; weak D call: TRBD2 (6 bases). Germline assignment: CDR1 SEHNR and CDR2 FQNEAQ (reference sequence). V lost 1 base and J 8 bases, leaving 11 bases between the germline ends. The CDR3 runs to 13 residues. CDR3 bases: TGTGCCAGCAGCTTAGTGGAGGGCGGCACCCAGTACTTC. It encodes CASSLVEGGTQYF.

This clonotype has a count of ten or more. The rearrangement links TRBV5-1 to TRBJ2-7; D is ambiguous. Trimming stripped 5 bases from V and 5 bases from J, with 8 bases between. The CDR3 runs to 11 residues. Germline CDR1 SGHRS, CDR2 YFSETQ. As DNA, the CDR3 is TGCGCCAGCAGGACTGGGGACGAGCAGTACTTC. Protein: CASRTGDEQYF.

There are a few counts of this clonotype. This chain joins TRBV4-1 and TRBJ1-2, with 10 bases fitting TRBD1. CDR3 length equals 17 residues. The V segment lost 4 bases and the J segment 2 bases; nucleotides outside the gene matches: 10. The germline gives CDR1 MGHRA, CDR2 YSYEKL. The DNA for the CDR3 is TGCGCCAGCAGCCCACGGGAAGGGGGACAGGGGAACTATGGCTACACCTTC. Protein sequence: CASSPREGGQGNYGYTF.

The chain recombines TRBV5-1 with TRBJ2-3, with D unresolved. Per the germline V gene, CDR1 is SGHRS and CDR2 is YFSETQ. The CDR3 sequence is 12 residues long. The germline V and J ends were trimmed by 5 bases and 0 bases, with 4 bases remaining between them. CDR3: CASRSSTDTQYF. DNA for the CDR3: TGCGCCAGCAGATCAAGCACAGATACGCAGTATTTT.

This sequence joins TRBV12-3 or TRBV12-4 and TRBJ2-1, with D possibly matching TRBD2 (6 bases). The CDR3 loop spans 14 amino acids. Trimming removed 4 bases at V and 5 bases at J, with 12 bases between. As DNA, the CDR3 is TGTGCCAGCAGTTATTGGGGCGGGAACAATGAGCAGTTCTTC. It translates to CASSYWGGNNEQFF.

V and J are TRBV15 and TRBJ2-7; 7 nucleotides agree with TRBD2. V lost 0 bases to trimming and J lost 7 bases; unmatched junction nucleotides: 6. The germline CDR1 and CDR2 sequences are LNHNV and YYDKDF (reference sequence). The CDR3 totals 14 residues. The CDR3 coding sequence is TGTGCCACCAGCAGAGATCGTATCGGGAGGGAGCAGTACTTC. As protein: CATSRDRIGREQYF.